This is a list of T cell receptor beta chains from one sample in a study of cytomegalovirus exposure and HLA in healthy donors. Profiling relied on immunoSEQ multiplex PCR, and the TCRdb table lists in-frame clones only, not all of them. The table lists roughly 68,000 clones, roughly 80% of them singletons. Sequenced input: PBMCs. These receptors originate from a woman aged 25-40 years in good health and CMV-seropositive. The CDR3 runs from the conserved cysteine through the conserved F or W. D genes are given only for firm matches. Clone size is not always given. Where it is, it says once, few, many or a class for expanded clones.

v_gene	d_gene	abundance	j_gene	CDR3nt	CDR3aa
TRBV28	.	.	TRBJ2-1	TGTGCCAGCAGTTTAAGCCTAGCGGAGCAGTTCTTC	CASSLSLAEQFF
TRBV27	.	.	TRBJ2-7	TGTGCCAGCAGAGACAGGCTCTACGAGCAGTACTTC	CASRDRLYEQYF
TRBV28	.	.	TRBJ1-6	TGTGCCAGCGGATTAGCATATAATTCACCCCTCCACTTT	CASGLAYNSPLHF
TRBV27	.	few	TRBJ2-6	TGTGCCAGCAACCCGACGTGGGCACCCTCTGGGGCCAACGTCCTGACTTTC	CASNPTWAPSGANVLTF
TRBV9	TRBD1	.	TRBJ1-2	TGTGCCAGCAGCGTAGGGGGGACAGGGGGCCTTGGCTACACCTTC	CASSVGGTGGLGYTF
TRBV6-6	.	.	TRBJ1-4	TGTGCCAGCAACCCCCAGGGGTTTAATGAAAAACTGTTTTTT	CASNPQGFNEKLFF
TRBV28	TRBD1	.	TRBJ1-5	TGTGCCAGCAGTTCCGGGACAGGGTATCAGCCCCAGCATTTT	CASSSGTGYQPQHF
TRBV6-5	.	.	TRBJ2-3	TGTGCCAGCAGTTACGAGGCGGGACGCTTCACAGATACGCAGTATTTT	CASSYEAGRFTDTQYF
TRBV9	TRBD1	.	TRBJ2-1	TGTGCCAGCAGCGTAGGAGGGACAGGGAATGAGCAGTTCTTC	CASSVGGTGNEQFF
TRBV6-5	TRBD2	.	TRBJ2-3	TGTGCCAGCGGGCAGACTAGCGGAACAGATACGCAGTATTTT	CASGQTSGTDTQYF